This TCR beta chain derives from a study of post-analysis software for immune sequencing data. Study-level information: Patients had relapsing-remitting, secondary progressive or progressive-relapsing multiple sclerosis; some lacked subtype.

Germline V gene lookup returns CDR1 SGHRS and CDR2 YFSETQ. This CDR3 is 15 amino acids long. V was shortened by 0 bases and J by 4 bases, with 13 bases between the two germline ends. With regard to this clonotype: Antigen specificity is unknown.

Unique molecular identifiers were present in the TCR beta cDNA libraries. The authors obtained roughly 0.5 million cDNA molecules from roughly 1 to 10 million T cells. TCRdb fed the PCR reads into MiXCR, producing one record per CDR3 protein. The table has around 400,000 distinct CDR3 sequences, approximately 33% seen once. Overall study findings and caveats: Compared with controls, patients showed significantly lower normalized Chao1 diversity. TRBV5-6, TRBV5-1 and TRBV20-1 belonged to a set of roughly five TRBV segments that were more frequent in patients than controls. Under F measure analysis, samples from one preparation batch co-clustered strongly.

The sequence came from a girl between 10 and 17 years old with multiple sclerosis. The chain recombines TRBV5-1 with TRBJ1-1, with D maybe TRBD1 (6 bases). Source material: blood. The chain's CDR3 is CASSLVGTRSTEAFF. The CDR3 bases are TGCGCCAGCAGCTTGGTCGGGACACGGAGCACTGAAGCTTTCTTT.